This T cell receptor beta chain was retrieved from a study of T cell repertoires in cytomegalovirus infection. The overall study: Both CMV infection and a matching HLA type were indicated by public TCR beta signatures.

Only one count was recorded for this clonotype. V was cut by 2 bases and J by 8 bases, with 15 bases left in between. Germline loops: CDR1 SNHLY, CDR2 FYNNEI. CDR3 length: 15 amino acids. MiXCR, applied by TCRdb to the reads, yields one record per CDR3 protein. This sample has about 310,000 distinct CDR3 sequences, with 15% to 20% found just once. This chain uses TRBV2 with TRBJ1-4; D is ambiguous. The sequenced material came from PBMCs. The TCR sequence derives from a human donor in good health (CMV status not recorded). Some clones in this sample may be carry-over from other donors' samples. The CDR3 here is CASSENGSSREKLFF. In DNA form, the CDR3 reads TGTGCCAGCAGTGAAAATGGGAGTAGCCGGGAAAAACTGTTTTTT.